One sample yielded the 17 T cell receptor beta chains listed below, sequenced in a study of blood T cell repertoires in COVID-19. The repertoire was sequenced with immunoSEQ multiplex PCR; TCRdb's copy has only in-frame clones and lacks some. The profile covers fewer than 100,000 clones, with 86% appearing a single time and roughly a sixth taken by the ten largest. Input material: peripheral blood. These receptors were obtained from an elderly man in a cohort sampled during active COVID-19.

In DNA form, the CDR3 reads TGTGCCAGCTCGCGGGGGACAGGGGTATACAATGAGCAGTTCTTC. Translating gives CASSRGTGVYNEQFF. This chain joins TRBV27 and TRBJ2-1; 10 bases align to TRBD1. CDR3 size: 15 residues. The J segment lost 4 bases and the V segment lost 8 bases, leaving 8 bases of the junction unmatched. Germline loops: CDR1 MNHEY, CDR2 SMNVEV (reference sequence).

The CDR3 DNA reads as TGCGCCAGCAGCCAAATCCAGAGGAGCTCCTACAATGAGCAGTTCTTC. It specifies CASSQIQRSSYNEQFF. V is TRBV4-1 and J is TRBJ2-1; D is uncertain. CDR1 MGHRA and CDR2 YSYEKL come from the germline V gene. This CDR3 contains 16 residues. The ends were cut back, 2 bases at V and 0 bases at J, with 11 bases in the middle.

Here the CDR3 reads CSVTLMGGAGNEQFF. CDR3 bases: TGCAGCGTGACCCTAATGGGGGGGGCAGGAAATGAGCAGTTCTTC. V is TRBV29-1 and J is TRBJ2-1, with a tentative D call TRBD2 (7 bases). V was cut by 6 bases and J by 7 bases, with 22 bases left in between. CDR3 length equals 15 residues. Germline V gene data show CDR1 as SQVTM and CDR2 as ANQGSEA.

There are a few counts of this clone. The V gene is TRBV5-1, the J gene TRBJ2-3; D remains ambiguous. There are 14 residues in the CDR3. Germline V gene lookup returns CDR1 SGHRS and CDR2 YFSETQ. V lost 0 bases, J lost 1 base, and 6 bases lay in between. CDR3 protein: CASSLAPGTDTQYF. CDR3 nucleotide sequence: TGCGCCAGCAGCTTGGCCCCGGGCACAGATACGCAGTATTTT. Looking up the rest from reference TRBV5-1 and TRBJ2-3 gives the full variable domain: KAGVTQTPRYLIKTRGQQVTLSCSPISGHRSVSWYQQTPGQGLQFLFEYFSETQRNKGNFPGRFSGRQFSNSRSEMNVSTLELGDSALYLCASSLAPGTDTQYFGPGTRLTVL.

This clone came up once. This chain joins TRBV20-1 and TRBJ2-3, with 9 bases matching TRBD2. V shed 3 bases and J 4 bases; nucleotides not matched to a gene: 11. Germline V gene sequence: CDR1 DFQATT, CDR2 SNEGSKA (reference sequence). This CDR3 region has 16 residues. The CDR3 DNA sequence: TGCAGTGCTAGTCGCCGTAGCGGGGGAAAATCAGATACGCAGTATTTT. Protein: CSASRRSGGKSDTQYF.

The chain carries TRBV7-9 and TRBJ2-2, with D tentatively TRBD1 (5 bases). This CDR3 has 16 residues. V lost 1 base and J 8 bases, leaving 17 bases between the germline ends. CDR1 and CDR2 (germline): SEHNR, FQNEAQ (reference sequence). The DNA of the CDR3 is TGTGCCAGCAGCTTAGGGGCAGCCGACAGAGCTGGGGAGCTGTTTTTT. This translates into CASSLGAADRAGELFF.

The chain is built from TRBV18 and TRBJ2-1; 8 bases align to TRBD2. The CDR3 is made up of 17 amino acids. Trimming cost V 3 bases and J 5 bases; bases outside gene matches: 12. Per germline, CDR1 KGHSH and CDR2 LQKENI. The CDR3 loop is CASSPFRTGGTHNEQFF. The CDR3, as DNA: TGTGCCAGCTCACCTTTTCGAACGGGGGGGACGCACAATGAGCAGTTCTTC.

The chain couples TRBV11-2 to TRBJ2-1, with D maybe TRBD2 (6 bases). This CDR3 has 12 amino acids. The ends were cut back, 2 bases at V and 8 bases at J, with 7 bases in the middle. Germline CDR1 SGHAT, CDR2 FQNNGV. The CDR3 DNA reads TGTGCCAGCAGCTTAACTAGCCATGAGCAGTTCTTC. Translating it yields CASSLTSHEQFF.

V and J are TRBV3-1 (or the pseudogene TRBV3-2) and TRBJ1-1, with D possibly matching TRBD1 (6 bases). Germline V gene data show CDR1 as LGHDT and CDR2 as YNNKEL (reference sequence). The CDR3 loop spans 12 amino acids. V lost 4 bases, J lost 8 bases, and 11 bases lay in between. The CDR3 sequence: CASSRGGAEAFF. The CDR3 coding sequence is TGTGCCAGCAGCCGTGGGGGGGCGGAAGCTTTCTTT.

The J gene is TRBJ2-5, the V gene TRBV3-1 (or the pseudogene TRBV3-2); TRBD2 aligns across 11 bases. The junction had 11 bases not matched to a gene; V was cut back by 0 bases and J by 5 bases. Germline loops: CDR1 LGHDT, CDR2 YNNKEL (reference sequence). This CDR3 comprises 18 residues. The CDR3 spells CASSQELGGSGGAETQYF. The DNA of the CDR3 is TGTGCCAGCAGCCAAGAACTGGGCGGTAGCGGGGGGGCGGAGACCCAGTACTTC.

The CDR3 here is CASSPPDRATGELFF. As DNA, the CDR3 is TGTGCCAGCAGCCCCCCGGACAGGGCGACCGGGGAGCTGTTTTTT. The gene calls are TRBV7-2 and TRBJ2-2; 8 bases agree with TRBD1. The V segment lost 5 bases and the J segment 5 bases; nucleotides outside the gene matches: 7. The CDR3 extends over 15 amino acids. CDR1 SGHTA and CDR2 FQGNSA come from the germline V gene. The entire variable domain, with the rest obtained from reference TRBV7-2 and TRBJ2-2, is as follows: GAGVSQSPSNKVTEKGKDVELRCDPISGHTALYWYRQSLGQGLEFLIYFQGNSAPDKSGLPSDRFSAERTGGSVSTLTIQRTQQEDSAVYLCASSPPDRATGELFFGEGSRLTVL.

The J gene is TRBJ1-2, the V gene TRBV15, with 7 bases fitting TRBD1. This CDR3 spans 15 amino acids. The V segment lost 1 base and the J segment 4 bases; nucleotides outside the gene matches: 6. Germline V lookup: CDR1 LNHNV, CDR2 YYDKDF (reference sequence). The CDR3, as DNA: TGTGCCACCAGCAGAGGAGAAGGGGGCAGCTATGGCTACACCTTC. Encoded protein: CATSRGEGGSYGYTF.

The rearrangement joins TRBV9 to TRBJ2-3; 12 bases fit TRBD2. Germline lookup yields CDR1 SGDLS and CDR2 YYNGEE. Losses at the gene ends were 4 bases for V and 7 bases for J; bases not matched to a gene: 7. This CDR3 is built from 15 residues. This CDR3 reads CASSTASGGAHTQYF. The CDR3 bases are TGTGCCAGCAGCACCGCTAGCGGGGGGGCCCATACGCAGTATTTT.

This clone has a single count. The CDR3: CSASNYGTALSGYTF. The CDR3, as DNA: TGCAGTGCTAGTAATTACGGGACAGCTCTCTCGGGCTACACCTTC. The J gene is TRBJ1-2, the V gene TRBV20-1; TRBD1 aligns across 7 bases. The germline V gene has CDR1 DFQATT and CDR2 SNEGSKA (reference sequence). The CDR3 covers 15 residues. J was trimmed by 8 bases and V by 3 bases; bases with no gene match: 15.

The chain is built from TRBV25-1 and TRBJ2-2; 13 bases align to TRBD2. Looked up from germline, CDR1 is MGHDK and CDR2 is SYGVNS. J was trimmed by 6 bases and V by 3 bases; bases with no gene match: 4. There are 16 residues in the CDR3. In DNA form, the CDR3 reads TGTGCCAGCAGTGATACGGGACTAGCGGGGCCCGGGGAGCTGTTTTTT. Translation: CASSDTGLAGPGELFF.

The chain uses TRBV6-1 and TRBJ2-2, with 7 bases matching TRBD1. With 3 bases clipped from V and 1 base from J, the junction kept 5 bases outside the gene matches. Germline loops: CDR1 MNHNS, CDR2 SASEGT. The CDR3 extends over 16 amino acids. The CDR3 spells CASSEGDRGNTGELFF. CDR3 in DNA: TGTGCCAGCAGTGAGGGGGACAGAGGGAACACCGGGGAGCTGTTTTTT.

This rearrangement joins TRBV10-1 to TRBJ2-4; TRBD1 matches at 8 bases. The CDR3 covers 17 residues. CDR1 is WNHNN, CDR2 SYGVQD, per germline (reference sequence). V shed 6 bases and J 1 base; nucleotides not matched to a gene: 11. CDR3 DNA: TGCGCCAGCAGAACGGAGGACAGGGAAAGTGCCAAAAACATTCAGTACTTC. Translation: CASRTEDRESAKNIQYF.